This T cell receptor beta chain was identified in a study of OX40 agonist ivuxolimab in advanced cancers. About the study as a whole: The costimulatory receptor OX40 (CD134) was targeted by ivuxolimab, a fully human IgG2 agonistic monoclonal antibody. Three dose-escalation patients achieved partial responses, one with hepatocellular carcinoma and two with cutaneous melanoma. In the dose-escalation cohort, approximately 83% of patients were male, and the mean age was roughly 60 years with a range of about 20 to 80. Intravenous ivuxolimab was administered to patients every 2 weeks at six dose levels: 0.01, 0.1, 0.3, 1.5, 3 and 10 mg/kg. Among the 52 dose-escalation patients, around 20 had hepatocellular carcinoma, roughly 15 melanoma, 9 renal cell carcinoma and 9 head and neck cancer. The paper reports the monotherapy dose-escalation portion (N ≈ 52 patients) of the phase I ivuxolimab trial. Patients were allowed to have had prior anti-PD-1, anti-PD-L1 or anti-CTLA-4 therapy, and around 40% of the dose-escalation patients had previously received checkpoint inhibitors. Peripheral TCRbeta sequencing was intended to test whether TCR sequence diversity was altered and clonal T-cell expansion was caused by ivuxolimab. Overall study outcomes, separate from this receptor: The antigen specificity of the clonally expanded peripheral T cells was not determined. Clonal expansion of both CD4+ and CD8+ blood T cells was observed from baseline to week 6 at doses 0.1 to 3.0 mg/kg. Low levels of normalized T-cell clonal expansion were also seen in some patients who did not respond. After ivuxolimab, CD8+ T cells had more expanded clones than CD4+ T cells on average. In the 0.1-3.0 mg/kg groups, partial responders were among the patients with the lowest normalized peripheral clonal expansion, particularly in CD8+ T cells.

A word on this clone: Its target antigen remains unknown. There are no base qualities to consult, and no much larger clone falls within one base.

V and J lose 1 base and 3 bases, and a span of 6 bases separates them. Including cysteine and phenylalanine, the CDR3 has 13 amino acids. Only the CDR3 DNA stays, 39 bases, in frame from base 1. Sequences LNHNV (CDR1) and YYDKDF (CDR2) are obtained from the germline V gene (reference sequence). For sequencing of the TCRbeta CDR3 region, genomic DNA was extracted from the sorted cells. TCRbeta CDR3 regions were sequenced using the immunoSEQ Assay. The table comes from immuneACCESS by way of TCRdb, which keeps in-frame sequences with V and J called. Part of the clones is missing from these tables; in studies checked, under half for an unresolved V gene and the rest for unknown reasons. The sample table records roughly 72,000 clones; roughly 89% of these occur just once. The biggest ten clones account for about an eighth of the sample. Patients with a history of autoimmune disease or receiving systemic immunosuppression were excluded from the trial. Peripheral blood for TCR sequencing was drawn from every dose cohort at baseline, at cycle 4 day 1 and at cycle 7 day 1. The samples were taken from a phase I, first-in-human, multicenter, open-label dose-escalation trial of ivuxolimab. Adults with locally advanced or metastatic head and neck squamous cell, hepatocellular, melanoma or renal cell carcinoma were enrolled in the trial. Before TCR sequencing, CD4+ T cells and CD8+ T cells were sorted from peripheral blood as separate populations.

Recombination connected TRBV15 to TRBJ2-5; the D gene is unclear. Sequenced here: CD4+ or CD8+ T cells sorted from blood, sampled in a trial of the OX40 agonist ivuxolimab. This sequence was found in an adult with an advanced solid tumor such as melanoma, head and neck, liver or kidney cancer. The DNA is as follows: TGTGCCACCAGCAGAGGGACGGAAGAGACCCAGTACTTC. It is translated as CATSRGTEETQYF.